This entry lists 17 T cell receptor beta chains sequenced from one sample in a study of cytomegalovirus exposure and HLA in healthy donors. PCR employed 60 Vbeta and 13 Jbeta primers. Sequencing was performed with immunoSEQ multiplex PCR; in TCRdb, only in-frame clones are kept and a portion is missing. The repertoire has about 160,000 clones, about four fifths of them found once; the top ten carry 7% to 9.5%. Input material: PBMCs. These receptors all come from a male donor in good health and CMV-seropositive.

This clone was observed a handful of times. The chain employs TRBV6-1 and TRBJ1-1; D uncertain. The V gene's germline CDR1 is MNHNS and CDR2 SASEGT. The CDR3 runs to 12 residues. Between the trimmed V and J ends, which lost 5 bases and 5 bases, there was a span of 9 bases. CDR3 region: CASSRLKTEAFF. As DNA, the CDR3 is TGTGCCAGCAGTAGACTAAAGACTGAAGCTTTCTTT.

The rearrangement links TRBV27 to TRBJ2-4; tentatively, D is TRBD2 (6 bases). V was clipped by 5 bases and J by 0 bases, with 23 bases between them. This CDR3 region has 19 residues. CDR1 is MNHEY and CDR2 is SMNVEV in the germline V gene (reference sequence). CDR3 residues: CASSPLREVAPVAKNIQYF. As DNA, the CDR3 is TGTGCCAGCAGTCCCCTTAGGGAGGTAGCTCCTGTAGCCAAAAACATTCAGTACTTC.

The chain carries TRBV7-2 and TRBJ2-2, with TRBD1 matching over 8 bases. This CDR3 is 14 amino acids long. The germline V gene has CDR1 SGHTA and CDR2 FQGNSA. V shed 3 bases, J shed 7 bases, and the junction held 4 bases outside the gene matches. Written as DNA, the CDR3 is TGTGCCAGCAGCTTGAATACAGGGGGCGGGGAGCTGTTTTTT. This translates into CASSLNTGGGELFF. The full variable domain, rest sourced from reference TRBV7-2 and TRBJ2-2, is GAGVSQSPSNKVTEKGKDVELRCDPISGHTALYWYRQSLGQGLEFLIYFQGNSAPDKSGLPSDRFSAERTGGSVSTLTIQRTQQEDSAVYLCASSLNTGGGELFFGEGSRLTVL.

The chain links TRBV6-4 to TRBJ1-2; the match to TRBD1 covers 10 bases. The V and J ends lost 10 bases and 7 bases, in that order; junction bases with no gene match: 15. This CDR3 has 15 amino acids. Germline V gene sequence: CDR1 MRHNA, CDR2 SNTAGT. The CDR3: CANKYRDRGLSGYTF. CDR3 DNA sequence: TGTGCCAACAAATATAGGGACAGGGGATTGAGTGGCTACACCTTC.

J is TRBJ2-7 and V is TRBV27; D is perhaps TRBD2 (5 bases). The V end lost 1 base, the J end lost 2 bases, and 9 bases lay between the germline ends. In germline, CDR1 is MNHEY, CDR2 SMNVEV (reference sequence). The CDR3 spans 14 residues. DNA of the CDR3: TGTGCCAGCAGTTTATACCTAGCCCCCTACGAGCAGTACTTC. Protein: CASSLYLAPYEQYF.

V and J are TRBV4-1 and TRBJ2-1; 10 nucleotides line up with TRBD2. The CDR3 totals 16 residues. V shed 3 bases and J 6 bases; nucleotides not matched to a gene: 8. In germline, CDR1 is MGHRA, CDR2 YSYEKL. DNA for the CDR3: TGCGCCAGCAGCCACCCGCGGACTAGCGGCAGCAATGAGCAGTTCTTC. Translated: CASSHPRTSGSNEQFF.

The V gene is TRBV6-5, the J gene TRBJ1-1; D is perhaps TRBD1 (5 bases). From germline, CDR1 is MNHEY and CDR2 SVGAGI. The V and J ends lost 2 bases and 1 base respectively, with 8 bases between them. CDR3 length: 14 residues. The CDR3 sequence: CASSYTDRNTEAFF. The CDR3 DNA is TGTGCCAGCAGTTACACCGACAGGAACACTGAAGCTTTCTTT.

The rearrangement joins TRBV7-6 to TRBJ2-7; 12 bases match TRBD2. J gave up 9 bases and V 5 bases, and 14 bases lay outside the gene matches. Per the germline V gene, CDR1 is SGHVS and CDR2 is FNYEAQ. The CDR3 consists of 16 residues. In DNA form, the CDR3 reads TGTGCCAGCAGCCCGACTAGCGGGAGAACTGCTATTGGGCAGTACTTC. Protein product: CASSPTSGRTAIGQYF.

Worth noting for this clone: One end of the junction is discordant with germline, which a read error may explain. The rearrangement joins TRBV7-8 to TRBJ2-1, with 9 nucleotides matching TRBD1. The CDR3 is 16 amino acids. Per germline, CDR1 SGHVS and CDR2 FQNEAQ. DNA of the CDR3: TGTGCCAGCAGCCTAGCCAGGACAGGGGTCACCAATGAGCAGTTCTTC. It yields the protein CASSLARTGVTNEQFF.

Points on this clone: One end of the junction varies from germline; a read error may be responsible. This specimen includes other DNA sequences encoding the same CDR3. The J gene is TRBJ2-1, the V gene TRBV7-9; 8 bases are shared with TRBD1. The CDR3 sequence is 14 residues long. CDR1 is SEHNR and CDR2 is FQNEAQ in the germline V gene (reference sequence). The CDR3 DNA sequence: TGTGCCAGCAGCCAAACAGGGGGAGACAATGAACAGTTCTTC. Protein sequence: CASSQTGGDNEQFF.

Written as DNA, the CDR3 is TGTGCCAGCAGCCGACAGGGGGGAGACGAGCAGTACTTC. Its translation is CASSRQGGDEQYF. This chain connects TRBV13 to TRBJ2-7, with 9 bases that match TRBD1. With V trimmed by 5 bases and J by 5 bases, 4 bases remained unmatched. CDR3 length: 13 residues. Germline V CDR1 and CDR2: PRHDT, FYEKMQ (reference sequence).

This sequence joins TRBV6-5 and TRBJ1-2, with D perhaps matching TRBD1 (5 bases). Germline CDR1 and CDR2: MNHEY and SVGAGI. This CDR3 is 13 amino acids long. V dropped 6 bases and J dropped 5 bases, with 13 bases sitting between them. The CDR3 bases are TGTGCCAGCAGCTCGACAGAGACTTATGGCTACACCTTC. Protein sequence: CASSSTETYGYTF.

J is TRBJ2-7 and V is TRBV2; a possible D gene is TRBD2 (6 bases). The V and J ends lost 6 bases and 2 bases respectively, with 17 bases between them. The CDR3 is 15 residues long. Germline V gene sequence: CDR1 SNHLY, CDR2 FYNNEI. The DNA for the CDR3 is TGTGCCAGCAGCGGGGGATATGACGGGGCCTACGAGCAGTACTTC. This sequence encodes CASSGGYDGAYEQYF.

The chain recombines TRBV2 with TRBJ2-3; 12 bases match TRBD2. This CDR3 is 18 amino acids long. Germline CDR1 reads SNHLY; CDR2 reads FYNNEI. The V gene end was trimmed by 4 bases and the J gene end by 0 bases; junction bases not matched to a gene: 8. In DNA form, the CDR3 reads TGTGCCAGCAGTGGCCCGGGACTAGCGGGCCTTAGCACAGATACGCAGTATTTT. Its translation is CASSGPGLAGLSTDTQYF.

The CDR3 DNA sequence: TGTGCCAGTCTCGATTTTACAGGGGTTAAGCAGCCCCAGCATTTT. It codes for CASLDFTGVKQPQHF. This sequence joins TRBV19 and TRBJ1-5; 7 positions agree with TRBD1. The ends lost 8 bases at V and 7 bases at J; junction bases unmatched: 14. The V gene's germline CDR1 is LNHDA and CDR2 SQIVND (reference sequence). The length of the CDR3 is 15 residues.

The J gene is TRBJ1-2, the V gene TRBV27, with TRBD1 identical over 8 bases. J lost 4 bases, V lost 2 bases, and 6 bases had no gene match. CDR1 and CDR2 from the germline V gene are MNHEY and SMNVEV (reference sequence). This CDR3 is 15 amino acids long. CDR3 DNA: TGTGCCAGCAGTTTACGCACAGGGGGTGGCTATGGCTACACCTTC. This gives the protein CASSLRTGGGYGYTF.

This clone was counted a few times. The chain combines TRBV5-4 with TRBJ2-7, with 10 bases that match TRBD1. The CDR3 runs 16 residues. J lost 2 bases, V lost 0 bases, and 5 bases had no gene match. The germline V gene has CDR1 SGHNT and CDR2 YYREEE (reference sequence). CDR3 nucleotide sequence: TGTGCCAGCAGCTTGGGAGCCGGGACAGGGGCCTACGAGCAGTACTTC. It specifies CASSLGAGTGAYEQYF.